The 23 T cell receptor beta chains reported below all come from one sample, sequenced in a study of cytomegalovirus exposure and HLA in healthy donors. PCR employed 60 Vbeta and 13 Jbeta primers. Method: immunoSEQ multiplex PCR; TCRdb's copy keeps in-frame clones and lacks some. The sample comprises around 160,000 clones, over 70% of which are singletons, and approximately 6.9% rests with the top ten. What was sequenced was PBMCs. All receptors derive from a woman aged 40 to 55 in good health and CMV-seropositive.

The V and J genes are TRBV5-5 and TRBJ2-1; D might be TRBD1 (7 bases). The V end was cut by 4 bases, the J end by 7 bases, with 12 bases between. CDR1 and CDR2 from the germline V gene are SGHKS and YYEKEE (reference sequence). CDR3 length: 13 amino acids. The CDR3 nucleotides read TGTGCCAGCAGCCTCAGGGGGGTGAATGAGCAGTTCTTC. Protein sequence: CASSLRGVNEQFF.

V usage is TRBV5-1 and J usage is TRBJ1-4; no clear D gene. V lost 1 base to trimming and J lost 7 bases, with 11 bases between them. Germline V lookup: CDR1 SGHRS, CDR2 YFSETQ. The CDR3 is 14 residues long. The CDR3 DNA sequence: TGCGCCAGCAGCTTGAACCCGGGAGGTGAAAAACTGTTTTTT. As protein: CASSLNPGGEKLFF.

V usage is TRBV18 and J usage is TRBJ2-7; weak D call: TRBD2 (5 bases). V was cut by 5 bases and J by 1 base, with 9 bases left in between. The CDR3 contains 13 residues. Germline CDR1 KGHSH, CDR2 LQKENI. The CDR3 protein is CASSKAVSYEQYF. The CDR3 DNA follows: TGTGCCAGCTCAAAAGCGGTTTCCTACGAGCAGTACTTC. The full variable domain, completed using reference TRBV18 and TRBJ2-7, is NAGVMQNPRHLVRRRGQEARLRCSPMKGHSHVYWYRQLPEEGLKFMVYLQKENIIDESGMPKERFSAEFPKEGPSILRIQQVVRGDSAAYFCASSKAVSYEQYFGPGTRLTVT.

The J gene is TRBJ2-7, the V gene TRBV18; possible D gene TRBD1, 6 bases. Germline assignment: CDR1 KGHSH and CDR2 LQKENI. The CDR3 totals 16 residues. The V end lost 6 bases, the J end lost 0 bases, and 18 bases lay between the germline ends. The CDR3: CASSWGHGSSSYEQYF. CDR3 nucleotide sequence: TGTGCCAGCTCGTGGGGACACGGGTCGAGCTCCTACGAGCAGTACTTC.

The rearrangement uses TRBV5-4 and TRBJ2-3, with D maybe TRBD1 (5 bases). With 3 bases removed from V and 1 base from J, the gap between germline ends came to 12 bases. The CDR3 loop spans 15 amino acids. Germline V gene lookup returns CDR1 SGHNT and CDR2 YYREEE (reference sequence). The CDR3 region is CASSWGRAGTDTQYF. The CDR3 region has the DNA TGTGCCAGCAGCTGGGGCCGAGCTGGCACAGATACGCAGTATTTT.

J is TRBJ1-2 and V is TRBV7-9; D possibly corresponds to TRBD1 (6 bases). Germline V gene sequence: CDR1 SEHNR, CDR2 FQNEAQ (reference sequence). CDR3 size: 12 residues. The V end was cut by 8 bases, the J end by 8 bases, with 15 bases between. CDR3 protein: CASGRNRDGYTF. DNA of the CDR3: TGTGCCAGCGGCCGAAACAGGGACGGCTACACCTTC. The full variable domain, with the rest looked up from reference TRBV7-9 and TRBJ1-2, is DTGVSQNPRHKITKRGQNVTFRCDPISEHNRLYWYRQTLGQGPEFLTYFQNEAQLEKSRLLSDRFSAERPKGSFSTLEIQRTEQGDSAMYLCASGRNRDGYTFGSGTRLTVV.

J is TRBJ1-2 and V is TRBV5-4, with D possibly matching TRBD1 (5 bases). V was pared by 5 bases and J by 5 bases, with 13 bases between. CDR1 and CDR2 from the germline V gene are SGHNT and YYREEE (reference sequence). The CDR3 is 13 amino acids. CDR3 sequence (DNA): TGTGCCAGCAGTCCAGACAGTACTTATGGCTACACCTTC. Translation gives CASSPDSTYGYTF. The variable domain in full, completed from reference TRBV5-4 and TRBJ1-2, reads ETGVTQSPTHLIKTRGQQVTLRCSSQSGHNTVSWYQQALGQGPQFIFQYYREEENGRGNFPPRFSGLQFPNYSSELNVNALELDDSALYLCASSPDSTYGYTFGSGTRLTVV.

This clone was recorded only once. The V gene is TRBV10-2, the J gene TRBJ2-5; 11 nucleotides line up with TRBD2. The germline gives CDR1 WSHSY, CDR2 SAAADI. V lost 0 bases to trimming and J lost 5 bases; unmatched junction nucleotides: 8. The CDR3 is made up of 17 amino acids. The CDR3 coding sequence is TGCGCCAGCAGTGAGTCGGTAGCGGGGGGGCCTCGGGAGACCCAGTACTTC. Protein: CASSESVAGGPRETQYF.

This clone has only one observation. The chain couples TRBV10-2 to TRBJ2-7; possible D gene TRBD1, 7 bases. Germline V gene lookup returns CDR1 WSHSY and CDR2 SAAADI. The CDR3 has 12 amino acids. V was pared by 7 bases and J by 7 bases, with 14 bases between. The CDR3: CASIGGGVEQYF. CDR3 in DNA: TGCGCCAGCATAGGGGGCGGGGTGGAGCAGTACTTC.

This clone was observed once. The chain links TRBV5-4 to TRBJ1-6, with 9 bases aligning to TRBD1. V was pared by 6 bases and J by 2 bases, with 9 bases of the junction left unmatched. CDR3 length equals 17 residues. Per germline, CDR1 SGHNT and CDR2 YYREEE (reference sequence). CDR3 DNA: TGTGCCAGCACCACGAACAGGGGGCAGCCCTATAATTCACCCCTCCACTTT. The encoded protein is CASTTNRGQPYNSPLHF.

The J gene is TRBJ2-5, the V gene TRBV5-1; D may be TRBD1 (5 bases). The V end was cut by 2 bases, the J end by 3 bases, with 11 bases between. The germline V gene has CDR1 SGHRS and CDR2 YFSETQ. The CDR3 has 14 amino acids. CDR3: CASSLPPTEETQYF. For the CDR3, the DNA is TGCGCCAGCAGCTTACCCCCGACAGAAGAGACCCAGTACTTC.

With respect to this clone: Other nucleotide sequences in the sample specify the same CDR3. The chain joins TRBV28 to TRBJ1-2, with TRBD1 matching 9 bases. Looked up from germline, CDR1 is MDHEN and CDR2 is SYDVKM. This CDR3 spans 12 amino acids. Trimming at V came to 6 bases and at J to 8 bases, leaving 4 bases not matched to a gene. CDR3 nucleotide sequence: TGTGCCAGCAGGACAGGGGGAGGAGGCTACACCTTC. This encodes CASRTGGGGYTF.

V usage is TRBV15 and J usage is TRBJ1-6, with a possible D match to TRBD1 (5 bases). V gave up 8 bases and J gave up 0 bases, with 11 bases separating them. The CDR3 spans 15 residues. Germline V gene sequence: CDR1 LNHNV, CDR2 YYDKDF (reference sequence). In nucleotides, the CDR3 is TGTGCCACCCGGCAGGGAAGCTCCTATAATTCACCCCTCCACTTT. Translating it yields CATRQGSSYNSPLHF.

The chain recombines TRBV5-1 with TRBJ2-1; 10 bases fit TRBD2. Germline V gene data show CDR1 as SGHRS and CDR2 as YFSETQ. V was pared by 0 bases and J by 7 bases, with 10 bases of the junction left unmatched. This CDR3 spans 17 amino acids. CDR3 sequence: CASSLVERGGVRNEQFF. CDR3 DNA: TGCGCCAGCAGCTTGGTCGAGCGGGGGGGCGTTCGGAATGAGCAGTTCTTC.

The chain uses TRBV5-6 and TRBJ2-7, with a tentative D call TRBD2 (6 bases). V gave up 2 bases and J gave up 6 bases, with 12 bases separating them. CDR1 SGHDT and CDR2 YYEEEE come from the germline V gene. The CDR3 contains 13 residues. The CDR3 region is CASSFLKGGEQYF. In nucleotides, the CDR3 is TGTGCCAGCAGCTTTCTAAAGGGAGGCGAGCAGTACTTC.

This clone was seen once. V usage is TRBV2 and J usage is TRBJ2-7; a possible D gene is TRBD1 (7 bases). This CDR3 comprises 14 residues. V lost 6 bases, J lost 3 bases, and 15 bases lay in between. The germline V gene has CDR1 SNHLY and CDR2 FYNNEI. This CDR3 is CASSGGTEGYEQYF. Written as DNA, the CDR3 is TGTGCCAGCAGCGGCGGGACAGAAGGCTACGAGCAGTACTTC.

This chain uses TRBV29-1 with TRBJ2-3; tentatively, D is TRBD2 (6 bases). This CDR3 comprises 14 residues. Trimming took off 4 bases at V and 1 base at J, with 12 bases between the two ends. Germline V gene data show CDR1 as SQVTM and CDR2 as ANQGSEA. The CDR3: CSVGVRGRTDTQYF. CDR3 nucleotide sequence: TGCAGCGTTGGGGTGCGGGGTCGCACAGATACGCAGTATTTT.

The chain couples TRBV25-1 to TRBJ1-2; D is unclear. CDR3 length equals 17 residues. The V and J ends lost 0 bases and 0 bases respectively, with 14 bases between them. CDR1 and CDR2 (germline): MGHDK, SYGVNS. CDR3 nucleotide sequence: TGTGCCAGCAGTGAATATAATTTTCCCCTATCTAACTATGGCTACACCTTC. Translating it yields CASSEYNFPLSNYGYTF.

The chain combines TRBV4-1 with TRBJ2-3; no firm D call. Germline CDR1 and CDR2: MGHRA and YSYEKL. There are 16 residues in the CDR3. The V gene lost 0 bases and the J gene lost 5 bases, with 15 bases spanning the gap. In DNA form, the CDR3 reads TGCGCCAGCAGCCAAGATCGTTTTCAGAGGCAAGATACGCAGTATTTT. It is translated as CASSQDRFQRQDTQYF.

The chain links TRBV19 to TRBJ1-4; 10 nucleotides line up with TRBD1. The CDR3 contains 16 residues. The junction had 7 bases not matched to a gene; V was cut back by 2 bases and J by 7 bases. Germline V lookup: CDR1 LNHDA, CDR2 SQIVND (reference sequence). DNA for the CDR3: TGTGCCAGTAGTATATTCTCGACAGGGGGCGTTGAAAAACTGTTTTTT. The encoded protein is CASSIFSTGGVEKLFF.

This clone was observed a single time. The rearrangement uses TRBV28 and TRBJ1-1, with D perhaps TRBD1 (5 bases). CDR3 length: 14 residues. Germline V gives CDR1 MDHEN, CDR2 SYDVKM. V gave up 6 bases and J gave up 6 bases, with 17 bases separating them. The CDR3: CASSGQPRGAEAFF. Written as DNA, the CDR3 is TGTGCCAGCAGCGGACAACCAAGAGGTGCTGAAGCTTTCTTT.

V usage is TRBV2 and J usage is TRBJ1-1; TRBD1 is a possible D gene (5 bases). The V gene's germline CDR1 is SNHLY and CDR2 FYNNEI. The CDR3 extends over 13 amino acids. Trimming removed 7 bases from V and 3 bases from J, with 12 bases in between. CDR3 bases: TGTGCCAGCACCGATCCAGGGTACACTGAAGCTTTCTTT. Protein: CASTDPGYTEAFF.

The rearrangement joins TRBV18 to TRBJ2-5, with 8 bases identical to TRBD1. Trimming at V came to 3 bases and at J to 4 bases, leaving 1 base not matched to a gene. Germline V CDR1 and CDR2: KGHSH, LQKENI. This CDR3 comprises 13 residues. The CDR3 DNA follows: TGTGCCAGCTCACCGACAGGGGCAGAGACCCAGTACTTC. Its protein is CASSPTGAETQYF.